Below, 7 T cell receptor beta chains from the same sample are listed, as sequenced in a study of blood T cell repertoires in COVID-19. TCRdb keeps only in-frame clones here, not all; method: immunoSEQ multiplex PCR. This sample has some 250,000 clones, with roughly 91% found just once. The sample taken for sequencing was PBMCs or T cells enriched from blood (not recorded which). The source of these receptors is a woman between 40 and 50 years old with acute COVID-19.

The chain's CDR3 is CASSPPLAGGFYNEQFF. The CDR3 DNA sequence: TGCGCCAGCAGCCCTCCACTAGCGGGGGGCTTTTACAATGAGCAGTTCTTC. The V call is TRBV5-1, the J call TRBJ2-1, with 12 bases fitting TRBD2. Germline lookup yields CDR1 SGHRS and CDR2 YFSETQ. The CDR3 loop spans 17 amino acids. V lost 4 bases and J lost 4; bases outside the gene matches: 9.

This clone showed up just a few times. This chain joins TRBV11-2 and TRBJ2-1, with 10 bases that match TRBD2. This CDR3 contains 16 residues. Germline lookup yields CDR1 SGHAT and CDR2 FQNNGV. With 1 base clipped from V and 2 bases from J, the junction kept 2 bases outside the gene matches. In DNA form, the CDR3 reads TGTGCCAGCAGCTTAGTAGCGGGAGGTGCCTACAATGAGCAGTTCTTC. It yields the protein CASSLVAGGAYNEQFF.

The chain carries TRBV7-3 and TRBJ1-2; 9 bases fit TRBD1. Unmatched junction bases numbered 11, after V lost 4 bases and J lost 8 bases. Germline CDR1 SGHTA, CDR2 FQGTGA. This CDR3 has 15 residues. The CDR3 coding sequence is TGTGCCAGCAGCTCCACAGGGGGCCGTAGAGAGGGCTACACCTTC. Translated, it gives CASSSTGGRREGYTF.

CDR3 protein: CASSPIAGGGTDTQYF. For the CDR3, the DNA is TGTGCCAGCTCTCCGATAGCGGGAGGCGGCACAGATACGCAGTATTTT. The chain uses TRBV2 and TRBJ2-3; 10 bases map to TRBD2. Germline loops: CDR1 SNHLY, CDR2 FYNNEI. With V trimmed by 8 bases and J by 1 base, 9 bases remained unmatched. CDR3 size: 16 residues.

The V and J genes are TRBV5-1 and TRBJ1-2, with a possible D match to TRBD1 (6 bases). Germline CDR1 is SGHRS and CDR2 is YFSETQ. The length of the CDR3 is 14 residues. Trimming shortened V by 4 bases and J by 4 bases, and 14 bases separated the two germline ends. The CDR3 region is CASSIQGSFYGYTF. CDR3 in DNA: TGCGCCAGCAGCATACAGGGTTCCTTCTATGGCTACACCTTC.

In this sample, this clone turned up once. The chain links TRBV12-3 or TRBV12-4 to TRBJ2-7; weak D call: TRBD1 (6 bases). V was trimmed by 5 bases and J by 0 bases, leaving 8 bases between them. The CDR3 totals 13 residues. CDR3 protein: CASSGGSSYEQYF. CDR3 bases: TGTGCCAGCAGTGGGGGCAGCTCCTACGAGCAGTACTTC.

This clone was seen just once. The chain links TRBV27 to TRBJ2-1, with a weak D call TRBD1 (6 bases). V gave up 2 bases and J gave up 3 bases, with 11 bases separating them. The CDR3 totals 15 residues. Germline CDR1 reads MNHEY; CDR2 reads SMNVEV (reference sequence). CDR3 amino acids: CASSLEGQIYNEQFF. The CDR3 nucleotides read TGTGCCAGCAGTTTAGAAGGACAGATCTACAATGAGCAGTTCTTC.